One T cell receptor (beta chain) is described in this entry. The antigen is not known. 5'-RACE, quantitative and with molecular barcodes, yielded the TCR beta libraries. Via MiXCR, TCRdb re-called the 5' RACE reads, giving one row per CDR3 protein. Among fewer than 400,000 distinct CDR3 sequences listed, 20% to 25% were seen once. These data originate in a study of CD8 T cells in ankylosing spondylitis. Germline V lookup: CDR1 SQVTM, CDR2 ANQGSEA. The CDR3 runs 14 residues. Trimming removed 7 bases from V and 6 bases from J; junction bases left unmatched: 14. Study conclusions and caveats: A number of the motif variants had already been described in reactive arthritis synovial fluid and blood. Blood of patients with ankylosing spondylitis appeared to be characterized by a TCR beta motif of eight highly homologous variants. In ankylosing spondylitis patients, matched synovial fluid reportedly showed significant enrichment of disease-linked clones.

This chain links TRBV29-1 with TRBJ2-7; the match to TRBD2 covers 8 bases. This receptor was obtained from a male donor with ankylosing spondylitis. Sequencing used blood, either unsorted or a sorted T cell fraction (not recorded which). For the CDR3, the DNA is TGCAGCGCCGCTAGCGGGCCGATCGTAGGCGAGCAGTACTTC. It codes for CSAASGPIVGEQYF.